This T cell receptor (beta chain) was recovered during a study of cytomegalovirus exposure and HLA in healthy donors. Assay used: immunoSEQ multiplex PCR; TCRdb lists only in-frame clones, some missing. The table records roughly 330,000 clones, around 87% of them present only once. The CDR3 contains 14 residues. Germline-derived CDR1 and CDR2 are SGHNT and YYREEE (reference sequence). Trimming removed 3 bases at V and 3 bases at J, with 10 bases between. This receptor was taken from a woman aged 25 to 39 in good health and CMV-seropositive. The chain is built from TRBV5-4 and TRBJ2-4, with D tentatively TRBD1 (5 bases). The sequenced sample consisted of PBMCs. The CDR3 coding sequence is TGTGCCAGCAGCTCCTCAAGGGGCAAAAACATTCAGTACTTC. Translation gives CASSSSRGKNIQYF.